This entry concerns a single T cell receptor beta chain. The antigen is unknown. The sample originates from a study of cytomegalovirus exposure and HLA in healthy donors. Study information: Among roughly 180 million T cells, an earlier analysis found approximately 110 million unique TCR beta sequences. Whole-study findings and limits: A later analysis found most CMV-associated TCR beta chains apparently HLA-restricted. Both high specificity and high sensitivity reportedly marked the classifier's diagnosis of cytomegalovirus status. Presence/absence analyses took donor sequencing depth as roughly uniform.

Amplification used 60 Vbeta primers and 13 Jbeta primers. Only in-frame clones appear in the TCRdb table, and some are missing; sequencing was by immunoSEQ multiplex PCR. Of roughly 67,000 clones in the sample, around four fifths were seen once. The CDR3 contains 15 residues. Germline V CDR1 and CDR2: SGHTA, FQGNSA. Trimming removed 2 bases at V and 2 bases at J, with 12 bases between. Sequencing was done on a sample of PBMCs. The genes are TRBV7-2 and TRBJ1-2; a weak D match, TRBD1 (6 bases). This receptor was identified in a man aged 40-55 years in good health and CMV-seronegative. The CDR3 spells CASSLRSGENYGYTF. The DNA of the CDR3 is TGTGCCAGCAGCTTAAGGTCAGGGGAGAACTATGGCTACACCTTC.